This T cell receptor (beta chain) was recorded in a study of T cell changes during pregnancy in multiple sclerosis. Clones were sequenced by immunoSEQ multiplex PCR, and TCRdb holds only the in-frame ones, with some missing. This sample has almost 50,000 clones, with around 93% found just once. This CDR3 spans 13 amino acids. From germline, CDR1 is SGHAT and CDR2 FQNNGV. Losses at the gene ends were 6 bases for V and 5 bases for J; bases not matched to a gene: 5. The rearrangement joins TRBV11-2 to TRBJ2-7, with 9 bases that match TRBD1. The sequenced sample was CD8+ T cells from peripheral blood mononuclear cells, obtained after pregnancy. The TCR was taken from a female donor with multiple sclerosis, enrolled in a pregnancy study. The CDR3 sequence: CASSEDRGNEQYF. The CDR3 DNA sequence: TGTGCCAGCAGTGAAGACAGGGGGAACGAGCAGTACTTC.